A single sample gave rise to the 28 T cell receptor beta chains below, sequenced in a study of blood T cell repertoires in COVID-19 (dated by TCRdb to about 2020). The protocol used for the library was the immunoSEQ multiplex PCR assay. The table comes from immuneACCESS by way of TCRdb, which keeps in-frame sequences with V and J called. Part of the clones is missing from these tables; in studies checked, under half for an unresolved V gene and the rest for unknown reasons. This sample lists about 160,000 clones; roughly 83% were detected once. Of the sample, about 10% is held by the ten largest clones. Sequencing input: peripheral blood. These receptors were obtained from a woman of 80 years or more with active or convalescent COVID-19.

This clone was counted between two and nine times. The V and J genes are TRBV10-3 and TRBJ1-4, with D possibly matching TRBD1 (5 bases). CDR1 and CDR2 from the germline V gene are ENHRY and SYGVKD. The CDR3 has 14 residues. Trimming took off 8 bases at V and 6 bases at J, with 16 bases between the two ends. CDR3 DNA: TGTGCCATCTCCCAAGGGGCGGCGGATGAAAAACTGTTTTTT. Protein sequence: CAISQGAADEKLFF.

V and J are TRBV12-5 and TRBJ1-1; TRBD1 matches at 8 bases. CDR1 LGHNT and CDR2 FRNRAP come from the germline V gene. The V and J ends lost 4 bases and 2 bases, in that order; junction bases with no gene match: 9. This CDR3 has 16 residues. The CDR3: CASGSQKTGGNTEAFF. CDR3 DNA: TGTGCTAGTGGTTCTCAAAAAACAGGGGGAAACACTGAAGCTTTCTTT.

CDR3: CASRGAPGGNTEAFF. The CDR3 nucleotides are TGTGCCAGCCGGGGGGCCCCCGGTGGGAACACTGAAGCTTTCTTT. V usage is TRBV25-1 and J usage is TRBJ1-1; tentative D call: TRBD1 (6 bases). The CDR3 contains 15 residues. V lost 8 bases and J lost 1, with 17 bases in between. CDR1 and CDR2 (germline): MGHDK, SYGVNS.

This chain uses TRBV10-3 with TRBJ2-2, with D uncertain. The V gene's germline CDR1 is ENHRY and CDR2 SYGVKD. CDR3 length: 14 amino acids. V shed 2 bases and J shed 4 bases, with 8 bases lying between them. CDR3 nucleotides: TGTGCCATCAGTGAGACTGTACTCACCGGGGAGCTGTTTTTT. Translated: CAISETVLTGELFF.

The V gene is TRBV12-5, the J gene TRBJ1-5; D unresolved. In germline, CDR1 is LGHNT, CDR2 FRNRAP. V lost 6 bases and J lost 2, with 8 bases in between. The CDR3 contains 13 residues. Here the CDR3 reads CASGPSGNQPQHF. DNA of the CDR3: TGTGCTAGTGGCCCCTCGGGCAATCAGCCCCAGCATTTT.

V gene TRBV2 combines with J gene TRBJ2-2; 10 bases line up with TRBD1. Germline CDR1 is SNHLY and CDR2 is FYNNEI. The CDR3 sequence is 15 residues long. V was clipped by 6 bases and J by 3 bases; unmatched bases: 4. Written as DNA, the CDR3 is TGTGCCAGCAGCGGGACAGGGGCTTACACCGGGGAGCTGTTTTTT. Amino acids: CASSGTGAYTGELFF.

V is TRBV6-2 or TRBV6-3 and J is TRBJ1-6; TRBD1 matches at 8 bases. J gave up 0 bases and V 4 bases, and 8 bases lay outside the gene matches. The CDR3 runs to 18 residues. Looked up from germline, CDR1 is MNHEY and CDR2 is SVGEGT. CDR3 in amino acids: CASSSRGQFPSYNSPLHF. For the CDR3, the DNA is TGTGCCAGCAGTTCCAGGGGGCAATTTCCCTCCTATAATTCACCCCTCCACTTT.

The V call is TRBV4-1, the J call TRBJ1-5; possibly TRBD1 for D (5 bases). The germline CDR1 and CDR2 sequences are MGHRA and YSYEKL. Trimming removed 4 bases from V and 7 bases from J, with 11 bases in between. CDR3 length: 13 residues. The CDR3 protein is CASSRGVGQPQHF. The CDR3 DNA reads TGCGCCAGCAGCCGGGGGGTTGGCCAGCCCCAGCATTTT.

The chain has TRBV11-2 and TRBJ1-4, with D uncertain. CDR1 is SGHAT and CDR2 is FQNNGV in the germline V gene. The V and J ends lost 5 bases and 2 bases respectively, with 12 bases between them. This CDR3 contains 15 residues. The CDR3 DNA sequence: TGTGCCAGCAGCCCCATGGGCGGGACTAATGAAAAACTGTTTTTT. Its translation: CASSPMGGTNEKLFF.

The chain is built from TRBV27 and TRBJ2-2; TRBD1 aligns across 11 bases. Germline V CDR1 and CDR2: MNHEY, SMNVEV (reference sequence). After removal of 2 bases from V and 4 bases from J, the junction contained 9 bases not matched to a gene. CDR3 length: 18 amino acids. The DNA of the CDR3 is TGTGCCAGCAGTTTAAAGGGGACAGGGGGTCGTGGCACCGGGGAGCTGTTTTTT. Amino acids: CASSLKGTGGRGTGELFF.

A note on this clone: Other DNA sequences in the sample encode the same CDR3. The chain combines TRBV29-1 with TRBJ1-3; D is undetermined. The V gene's germline CDR1 is SQVTM and CDR2 ANQGSEA. The CDR3 loop spans 13 amino acids. Deletions cut 3 bases from V and 4 bases from J, with 10 bases between. The CDR3 is CSVEGAGGNTIYF. CDR3 nucleotides: TGCAGCGTTGAGGGAGCGGGCGGAAACACCATATATTTT.

This clone was counted once. This chain links TRBV6-5 with TRBJ1-1, with 9 bases aligning to TRBD1. The J segment lost 5 bases and the V segment lost 11 bases, leaving 15 bases of the junction unmatched. Germline V gives CDR1 MNHEY, CDR2 SVGAGI. The CDR3 runs 15 residues. CDR3 sequence: CAGATGGVVGTEAFF. In DNA, the CDR3 is TGTGCCGGAGCGACAGGGGGTGTAGTAGGGACTGAAGCTTTCTTT.

The V and J genes are TRBV11-2 and TRBJ2-2; 9 bases match TRBD1. CDR3 length: 17 residues. Germline V gives CDR1 SGHAT, CDR2 FQNNGV. Trimming at V came to 0 bases and at J to 1 base, leaving 3 bases not matched to a gene. Written as DNA, the CDR3 is TGTGCCAGCAGCTTAGAAGGGACAGGGCGGAACACCGGGGAGCTGTTTTTT. It encodes CASSLEGTGRNTGELFF.

The chain joins TRBV10-3 to TRBJ1-1; TRBD1 aligns across 9 bases. J lost 4 bases, V lost 7 bases, and 13 bases had no gene match. CDR1 ENHRY and CDR2 SYGVKD come from the germline V gene. The CDR3 runs 16 residues. CDR3 bases: TGTGCCATCACCCCCAGGACAGGGGCGCCGAGCACTGAAGCTTTCTTT. Translated: CAITPRTGAPSTEAFF.

The chain joins TRBV3-1 (or the pseudogene TRBV3-2) to TRBJ1-3, with 7 bases identical to TRBD1. The CDR3 spans 17 residues. Trimming at V came to 3 bases and at J to 4 bases, leaving 12 bases not matched to a gene. Per germline, CDR1 LGHDT and CDR2 YNNKEL (reference sequence). CDR3 in DNA: TGTGCCAGCAGCCATACCACAGGGGCCGGGAAAGGAAACACCATATATTTT. It is translated as CASSHTTGAGKGNTIYF.

CDR3 sequence reads: CASSPSSPSYEQYF. The CDR3 DNA reads as TGTGCCAGCTCACCATCTAGCCCATCCTACGAGCAGTACTTC. This chain uses TRBV18 with TRBJ2-7, with a weak D call TRBD2 (5 bases). The germline V gene encodes CDR1 KGHSH and CDR2 LQKENI. V lost 2 bases and J lost 1, with 9 bases in between. This CDR3 contains 14 residues.

The chain recombines TRBV6-5 with TRBJ1-2; the match to TRBD1 covers 7 bases. The CDR3 has 15 residues. Germline lookup yields CDR1 MNHEY and CDR2 SVGAGI. The trim removed 6 bases at V and 0 bases at J, leaving 7 bases unmatched. The CDR3 sequence is CASRQTGIANYGYTF. In nucleotides, the CDR3 is TGTGCCAGCAGGCAGACAGGGATAGCTAACTATGGCTACACCTTC.

The sample holds one count of this clone. The J gene is TRBJ1-2, the V gene TRBV6-1; 7 nucleotides align to TRBD1. The CDR3 length is 18 residues. Per germline, CDR1 MNHNS and CDR2 SASEGT. Unmatched junction bases numbered 18, after V lost 4 bases and J lost 4 bases. The CDR3 protein is CASSGKTGYSVQVYGYTF. CDR3 nucleotides: TGTGCCAGCAGTGGGAAGACAGGGTATTCTGTTCAGGTCTATGGCTACACCTTC.

The chain recombines TRBV12-5 with TRBJ2-3, with TRBD1 as a possible D gene (6 bases). Trimming left V 1 base short and J 1 base short, with 9 bases between. This CDR3 spans 15 amino acids. Germline loops: CDR1 LGHNT, CDR2 FRNRAP. The CDR3 bases are TGTGCTAGTGGTTTGGACAGGGTAGGCACAGATACGCAGTATTTT. Protein sequence: CASGLDRVGTDTQYF.

The chain employs TRBV6-5 and TRBJ1-1, with D possibly matching TRBD1 (5 bases). The CDR3 has 14 residues. The V gene's germline CDR1 is MNHEY and CDR2 SVGAGI. The ends were cut back, 7 bases at V and 5 bases at J, with 17 bases in the middle. The CDR3 spells CASTLGPGGTEAFF. The CDR3, as DNA: TGTGCCAGCACCCTGGGTCCCGGGGGGACTGAAGCTTTCTTT.

V usage is TRBV7-2 and J usage is TRBJ1-2; D uncertain. Germline V gene sequence: CDR1 SGHTA, CDR2 FQGNSA. The V and J ends lost 7 bases and 0 bases respectively, with 12 bases between them. This CDR3 spans 14 amino acids. Here the CDR3 reads CASTPGSSNYGYTF. The CDR3 nucleotides are TGTGCCAGCACCCCGGGATCCTCTAACTATGGCTACACCTTC.

This chain uses TRBV7-2 with TRBJ2-2, with a weak D call TRBD1 (6 bases). V lost 5 bases and J lost 7, with 20 bases in between. This CDR3 is 16 amino acids long. Germline lookup yields CDR1 SGHTA and CDR2 FQGNSA. For the CDR3, the DNA is TGTGCCAGCAGCGCACAGGGAATCATAGTTGGCGGGGAGCTGTTTTTT. It is translated as CASSAQGIIVGGELFF.

The rearrangement uses TRBV4-1 and TRBJ2-3; a weak D match, TRBD2 (6 bases). Germline V gene sequence: CDR1 MGHRA, CDR2 YSYEKL. The CDR3 has 14 residues. Trimming pared 3 bases from V and 0 bases from J, leaving 7 bases between. In DNA, the CDR3 is TGCGCCAGCAGCCACGGGAGAAGCACAGATACGCAGTATTTT. Amino acids: CASSHGRSTDTQYF.

The chain couples TRBV4-1 to TRBJ2-1, with D tentatively TRBD1 (6 bases). Deletions cut 0 bases from V and 3 bases from J, with 12 bases between. The germline gives CDR1 MGHRA, CDR2 YSYEKL. This CDR3 has 16 amino acids. The CDR3 region has the DNA TGCGCCAGCAGCCAAGAGGGGGCACCCGGCTACAATGAGCAGTTCTTC. This encodes CASSQEGAPGYNEQFF.

The rearrangement uses TRBV19 and TRBJ1-1, with D uncertain. The CDR3 sequence is 15 residues long. CDR1 LNHDA and CDR2 SQIVND come from the germline V gene (reference sequence). V was pared by 4 bases and J by 1 base, with 13 bases between. The CDR3 protein is CASSTAQGRNTEAFF. CDR3 coding DNA: TGTGCCAGTAGTACGGCGCAAGGGAGGAACACTGAAGCTTTCTTT.

This clone was seen just once. The chain has TRBV2 and TRBJ2-2; D is perhaps TRBD2 (6 bases). Trimming cost V 5 bases and J 2 bases, with 12 bases left between them. Germline loops: CDR1 SNHLY, CDR2 FYNNEI. The length of the CDR3 is 15 residues. CDR3 in DNA: TGTGCCAGCAGTAGGGCGGGGACTAACACCGGGGAGCTGTTTTTT. Its translation: CASSRAGTNTGELFF. The variable domain in full, completed from reference TRBV2 and TRBJ2-2, reads EPEVTQTPSHQVTQMGQEVILRCVPISNHLYFYWYRQILGQKVEFLVSFYNNEISEKSEIFDDQFSVERPDGSNFTLKIRSTKLEDSAMYFCASSRAGTNTGELFFGEGSRLTVL.

This chain uses TRBV7-2 with TRBJ2-3, with D possibly being TRBD2 (7 bases). V was trimmed by 5 bases and J by 1 base, leaving 10 bases between them. In germline, CDR1 is SGHTA, CDR2 FQGNSA. This CDR3 spans 14 amino acids. In nucleotides, the CDR3 is TGTGCCAGCAGCCGCGGGGGCGGCACAGATACGCAGTATTTT. Translating it yields CASSRGGGTDTQYF. The variable domain in full, completed from reference TRBV7-2 and TRBJ2-3, reads GAGVSQSPSNKVTEKGKDVELRCDPISGHTALYWYRQSLGQGLEFLIYFQGNSAPDKSGLPSDRFSAERTGGSVSTLTIQRTQQEDSAVYLCASSRGGGTDTQYFGPGTRLTVL.

This sequence joins TRBV9 and TRBJ1-1; 7 nucleotides match TRBD1. The germline V gene has CDR1 SGDLS and CDR2 YYNGEE. Trimming took 4 bases from V and 1 from J; bases not matched to a gene: 7. The length of the CDR3 is 15 residues. CDR3: CASSRSRDRNTEAFF. CDR3 nucleotide sequence: TGTGCCAGCAGCAGATCACGGGACAGGAACACTGAAGCTTTCTTT.